This TCR beta chain was profiled in a study of OX40 agonist ivuxolimab in advanced cancers. Overall study context: Patients received the agonistic anti-OX40 (CD134) antibody ivuxolimab. Three patients showed partial responses: one hepatocellular carcinoma and two cutaneous melanoma cases. Overall study results and limits: CD4+ and CD8+ T cells in blood underwent clonal expansion by week 6 at 0.1 to 3.0 mg/kg.

Comment on this clone: The antigen is not known.

Baseline, cycle 4 day 1, and cycle 7 day 1 were the blood sampling points. Sequenced by immunoSEQ multiplex PCR; TCRdb stores in-frame clones only, minus some. The table has 96,000 or so clones, roughly 80% seen once. The TCR comes from an adult with an advanced solid tumor such as melanoma, head and neck, liver or kidney cancer. The sample here was CD4+ or CD8+ T cells sorted from blood, taken in a trial of the OX40 agonist ivuxolimab.

CDR3 bases: TGTGCCAGCAGAGCGCGGGGGAACACTGAAGCTTTCTTT. It yields the protein CASRARGNTEAFF. The chain is built from TRBV7-8 and TRBJ1-1; D is uncertain. The CDR3 spans 13 residues. Germline V CDR1 and CDR2: SGHVS, FQNEAQ. V was trimmed by 6 bases and J by 1 base, leaving 9 bases between them.